This T cell receptor beta chain is drawn from a study of blood T cells in healthy people across ages. Study-level points and caveats: Possibly confounding the expanded clonotype changes was the fact that donor CMV status was unknown. Per million T cells, TCR beta diversity dropped about linearly as age rose.

This CDR3 contains 16 residues. CDR1 LGHNA and CDR2 YSLEER come from the germline V gene. With 0 bases removed from V and 9 bases from J, the gap between germline ends came to 15 bases. About this clonotype itself: The antigen is unknown.

PCR was performed a second time for about 7 to 12 cycles using a sample-barcoded 5' primer and a J-beta primer mix. MiXCR, run by TCRdb on the 5' RACE reads, gives a single entry per CDR3 protein. This table holds hundreds of thousands of distinct CDR3 sequences, more than 40% found once. The sequenced material came from blood. The genes are TRBV4-3 and TRBJ1-6; possibly TRBD1 for D (5 bases). The receptor was derived from a woman aged 55-70 years in good health. The CDR3 reads CASSQDWGGSGSPLHF. For the CDR3, the DNA is TGCGCCAGCAGCCAAGATTGGGGGGGGTCGGGTTCACCCCTCCACTTT.